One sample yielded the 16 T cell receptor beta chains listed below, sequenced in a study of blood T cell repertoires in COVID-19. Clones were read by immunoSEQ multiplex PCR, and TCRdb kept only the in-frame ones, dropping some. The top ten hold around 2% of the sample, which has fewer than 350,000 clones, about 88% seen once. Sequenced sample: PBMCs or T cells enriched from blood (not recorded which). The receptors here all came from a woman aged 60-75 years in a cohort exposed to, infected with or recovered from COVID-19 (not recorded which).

CDR3 coding DNA: TGTGCAAGTCGCTTTGGGACTGGCGGATTACTGAATGAGCAGTTCTTC. Encoded protein: CASRFGTGGLLNEQFF. The V gene is TRBV12-2, the J gene TRBJ2-1; the table's TRBD2 call for D was not verified on the DNA. TRBV12-2 counts as a pseudogene. This CDR3 comprises 16 residues.

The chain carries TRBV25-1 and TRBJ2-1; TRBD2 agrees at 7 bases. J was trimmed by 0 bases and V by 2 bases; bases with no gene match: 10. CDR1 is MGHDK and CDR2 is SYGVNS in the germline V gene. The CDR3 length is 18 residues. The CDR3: CASSEGKRAGSSYNEQFF. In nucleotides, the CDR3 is TGTGCCAGCAGTGAAGGTAAACGAGCGGGAAGCTCCTACAATGAGCAGTTCTTC.

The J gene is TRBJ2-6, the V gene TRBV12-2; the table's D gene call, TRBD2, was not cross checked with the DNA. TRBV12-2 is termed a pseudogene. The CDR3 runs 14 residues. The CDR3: CASRPRSGANVLTF. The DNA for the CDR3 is TGTGCAAGTCGCCCCCGGTCTGGGGCCAACGTCCTGACTTTC.

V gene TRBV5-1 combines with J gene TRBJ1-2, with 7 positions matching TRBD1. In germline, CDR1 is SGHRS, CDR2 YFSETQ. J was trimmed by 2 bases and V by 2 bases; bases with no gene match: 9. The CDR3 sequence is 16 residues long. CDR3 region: CASSFSGTALNYGYTF. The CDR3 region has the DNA TGCGCCAGCAGCTTCTCCGGGACAGCCTTAAACTATGGCTACACCTTC.

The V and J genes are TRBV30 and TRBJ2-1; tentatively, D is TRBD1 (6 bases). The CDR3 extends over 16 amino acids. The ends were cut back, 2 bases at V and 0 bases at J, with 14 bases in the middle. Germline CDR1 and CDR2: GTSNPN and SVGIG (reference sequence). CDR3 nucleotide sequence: TGTGCCTGGAGTAAGGGACACGTGAGCTCCTACAATGAGCAGTTCTTC. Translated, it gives CAWSKGHVSSYNEQFF.

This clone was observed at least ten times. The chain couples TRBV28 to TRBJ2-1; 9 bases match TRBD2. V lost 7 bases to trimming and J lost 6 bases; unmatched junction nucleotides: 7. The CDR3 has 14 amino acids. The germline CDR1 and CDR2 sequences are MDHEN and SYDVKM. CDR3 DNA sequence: TGTGCCAGCATCTGGGATAGCGGGAGCAATGAGCAGTTCTTC. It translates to CASIWDSGSNEQFF.

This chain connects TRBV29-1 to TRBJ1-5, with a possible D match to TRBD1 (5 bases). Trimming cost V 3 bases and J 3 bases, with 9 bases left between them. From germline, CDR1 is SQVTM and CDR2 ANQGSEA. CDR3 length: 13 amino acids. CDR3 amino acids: CSVDGGDNQPQHF. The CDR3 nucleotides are TGCAGCGTTGATGGAGGGGACAATCAGCCCCAGCATTTT.

The CDR3 region has the DNA TGTGCCAGCAGCCCCCGGGACAGGGCGTTGGGTACGCAGTATTTT. It translates to CASSPRDRALGTQYF. This chain links TRBV3-1 (or the pseudogene TRBV3-2) with TRBJ2-3, with 9 bases fitting TRBD1. This CDR3 has 15 residues. Per germline, CDR1 LGHDT and CDR2 YNNKEL (reference sequence). V lost 4 bases to trimming and J lost 8 bases; unmatched junction nucleotides: 10.

Written as DNA, the CDR3 is TGTGCCAGCAGCCAAGGCAGGGAATATTCACCCCTCCACTTT. Translating gives CASSQGREYSPLHF. The rearrangement uses TRBV14 and TRBJ1-6, with D maybe TRBD1 (5 bases). The CDR3 totals 14 residues. Deletions cut 1 base from V and 8 bases from J, with 9 bases between. Germline V CDR1 and CDR2: SGHDN, FVKESK.

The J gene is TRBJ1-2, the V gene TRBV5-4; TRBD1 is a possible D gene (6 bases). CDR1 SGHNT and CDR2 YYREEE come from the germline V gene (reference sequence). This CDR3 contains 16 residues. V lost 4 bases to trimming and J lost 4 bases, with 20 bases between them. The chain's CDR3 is CASSPTTGSTSYGYTF. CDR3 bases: TGTGCCAGCAGCCCTACGACAGGTTCTACGTCCTATGGCTACACCTTC.

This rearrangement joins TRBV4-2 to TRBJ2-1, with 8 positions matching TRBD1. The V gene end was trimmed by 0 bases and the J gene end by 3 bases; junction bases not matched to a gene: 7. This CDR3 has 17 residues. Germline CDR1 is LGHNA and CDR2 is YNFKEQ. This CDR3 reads CASSQDLGTGGYNEQFF. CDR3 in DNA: TGTGCCAGCAGCCAAGATTTAGGAACAGGGGGCTACAATGAGCAGTTCTTC.

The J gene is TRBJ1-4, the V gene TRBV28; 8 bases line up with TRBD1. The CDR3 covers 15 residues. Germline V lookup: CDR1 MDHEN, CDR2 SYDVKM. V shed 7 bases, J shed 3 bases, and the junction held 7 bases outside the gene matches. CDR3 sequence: CASTLPGQANEKLFF. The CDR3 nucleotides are TGTGCCAGCACCCTCCCGGGACAGGCTAATGAAAAACTGTTTTTT.

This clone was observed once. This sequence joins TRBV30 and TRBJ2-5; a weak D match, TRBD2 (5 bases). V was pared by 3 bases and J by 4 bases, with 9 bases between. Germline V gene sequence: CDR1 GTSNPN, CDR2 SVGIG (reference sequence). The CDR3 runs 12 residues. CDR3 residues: CAWRRGRETQYF. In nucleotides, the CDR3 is TGTGCCTGGAGGAGAGGGAGAGAGACCCAGTACTTC.

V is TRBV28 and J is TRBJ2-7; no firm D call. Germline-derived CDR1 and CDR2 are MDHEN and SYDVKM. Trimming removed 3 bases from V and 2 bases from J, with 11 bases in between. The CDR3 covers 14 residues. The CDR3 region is CASSLRLSPYEQYF. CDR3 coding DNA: TGTGCCAGCAGTTTGCGGCTCAGCCCCTACGAGCAGTACTTC. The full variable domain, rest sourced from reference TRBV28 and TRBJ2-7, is DVKVTQSSRYLVKRTGEKVFLECVQDMDHENMFWYRQDPGLGLRLIYFSYDVKMKEKGDIPEGYSVSREKKERFSLILESASTNQTSMYLCASSLRLSPYEQYFGPGTRLTVT.

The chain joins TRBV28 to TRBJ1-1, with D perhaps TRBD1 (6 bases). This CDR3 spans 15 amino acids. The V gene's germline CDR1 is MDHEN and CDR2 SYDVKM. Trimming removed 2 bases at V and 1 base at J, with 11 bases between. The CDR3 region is CASSLDQDRNTEAFF. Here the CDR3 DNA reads TGTGCCAGCAGTTTAGATCAGGACAGGAACACTGAAGCTTTCTTT.

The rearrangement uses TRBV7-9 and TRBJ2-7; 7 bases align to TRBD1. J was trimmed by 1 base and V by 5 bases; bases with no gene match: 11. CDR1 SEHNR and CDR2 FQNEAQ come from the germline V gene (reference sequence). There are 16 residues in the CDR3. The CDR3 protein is CASSKLTGTASYEQYF. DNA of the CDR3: TGTGCCAGCAGCAAGCTCACAGGGACAGCATCCTACGAGCAGTACTTC.